This T cell receptor (beta chain) was identified in a study of shared clonotypes between healthy human individuals. Study-wide points: Relative to memory subsets, naive subsets generally showed larger estimated richness. About 5% was the fraction of naive CD4 clonotypes found shared across several donors.

The assay was immunoSEQ multiplex PCR, and TCRdb's table has in-frame clones only and misses some. This sample carries some 1,400,000 clones, around 95% of them seen once, and the ten largest clones take about 1.2%. Donors comprised healthy HIV-negative adults lacking recent acute infections or vaccinations. The authors divided CD4+ cells into CD45RA+ naive and CD45RA-negative memory subsets. The CDR3 spans 14 residues. The ends lost 1 base at V and 7 bases at J; junction bases unmatched: 6. The germline V gene encodes CDR1 SGHRS and CDR2 YFSETQ. Concerning this clone: Its antigen is as yet unknown.

The material sequenced was naive CD4+ T cells sorted from blood. As to subset: CD45RA+ positively selected. The sequence was collected from a man aged 25 to 45 in good health. V and J are TRBV5-1 and TRBJ2-5; 8 bases match TRBD2. This CDR3 reads CASSLRPREGTQYF. The CDR3 DNA follows: TGCGCCAGCAGCTTGAGGCCCCGGGAGGGGACCCAGTACTTC.